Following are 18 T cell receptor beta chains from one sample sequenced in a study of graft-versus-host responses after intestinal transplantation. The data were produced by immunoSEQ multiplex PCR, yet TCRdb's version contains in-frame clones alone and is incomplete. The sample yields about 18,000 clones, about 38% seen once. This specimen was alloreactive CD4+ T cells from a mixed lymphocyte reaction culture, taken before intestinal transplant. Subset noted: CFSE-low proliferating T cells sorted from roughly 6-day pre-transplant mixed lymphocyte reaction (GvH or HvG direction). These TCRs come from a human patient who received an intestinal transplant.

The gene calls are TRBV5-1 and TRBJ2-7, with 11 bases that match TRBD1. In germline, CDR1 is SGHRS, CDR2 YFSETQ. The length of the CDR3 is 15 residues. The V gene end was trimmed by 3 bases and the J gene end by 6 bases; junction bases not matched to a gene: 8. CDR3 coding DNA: TGCGCCAGCAGCTCTACGGGACAGGGGGTAACCGAGCAGTACTTC. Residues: CASSSTGQGVTEQYF.

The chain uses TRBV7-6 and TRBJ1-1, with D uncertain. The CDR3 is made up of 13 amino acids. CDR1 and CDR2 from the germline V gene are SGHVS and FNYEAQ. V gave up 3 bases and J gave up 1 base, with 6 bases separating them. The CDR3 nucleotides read TGTGCCAGCAGCTTTTTGCGGAACACTGAAGCTTTCTTT. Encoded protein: CASSFLRNTEAFF.

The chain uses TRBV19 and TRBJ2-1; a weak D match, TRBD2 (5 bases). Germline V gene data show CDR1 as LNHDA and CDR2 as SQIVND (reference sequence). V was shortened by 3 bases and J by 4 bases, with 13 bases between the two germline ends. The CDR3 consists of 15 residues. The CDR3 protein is CASSMRAQVYNEQFF. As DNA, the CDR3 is TGTGCCAGTAGTATGAGGGCTCAGGTATACAATGAGCAGTTCTTC.

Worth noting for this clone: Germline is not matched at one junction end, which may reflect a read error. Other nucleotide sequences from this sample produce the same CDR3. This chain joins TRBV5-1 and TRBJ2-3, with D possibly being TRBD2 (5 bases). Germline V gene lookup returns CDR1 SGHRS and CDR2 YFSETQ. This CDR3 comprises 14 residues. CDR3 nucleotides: TGCGCCAGTAGCTTGGAGGACGGAGCAGATACGCAGTATTTT. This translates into CASSLEDGADTQYF.

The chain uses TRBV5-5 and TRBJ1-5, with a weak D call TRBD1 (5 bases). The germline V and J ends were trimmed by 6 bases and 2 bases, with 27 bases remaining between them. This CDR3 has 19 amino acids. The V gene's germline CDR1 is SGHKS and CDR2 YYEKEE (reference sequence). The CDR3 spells CASTPIPQSGGRGNQPQHF. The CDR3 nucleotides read TGTGCCAGCACCCCAATACCTCAATCGGGGGGAAGGGGCAATCAGCCCCAGCATTTT.

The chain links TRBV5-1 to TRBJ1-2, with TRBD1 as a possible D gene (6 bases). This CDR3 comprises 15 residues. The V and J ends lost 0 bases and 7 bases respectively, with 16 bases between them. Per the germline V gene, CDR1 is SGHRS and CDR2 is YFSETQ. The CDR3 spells CASSLEGLYRAGYTF. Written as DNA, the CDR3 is TGCGCCAGCAGCTTGGAGGGACTATACAGGGCTGGCTACACCTTC.

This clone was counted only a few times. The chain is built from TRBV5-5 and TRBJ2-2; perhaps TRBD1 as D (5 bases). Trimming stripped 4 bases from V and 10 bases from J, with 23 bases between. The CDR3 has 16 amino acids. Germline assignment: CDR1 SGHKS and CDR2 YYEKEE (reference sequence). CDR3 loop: CASSDSRRTIHQELFF. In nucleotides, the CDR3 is TGTGCCAGCAGCGACAGTCGAAGGACCATCCACCAGGAGCTGTTTTTT.

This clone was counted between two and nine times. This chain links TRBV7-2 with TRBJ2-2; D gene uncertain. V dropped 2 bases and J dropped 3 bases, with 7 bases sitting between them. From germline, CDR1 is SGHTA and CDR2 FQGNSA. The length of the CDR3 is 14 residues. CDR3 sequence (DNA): TGTGCCAGCAGCTTACTGGTGGACACCGGGGAGCTGTTTTTT. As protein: CASSLLVDTGELFF. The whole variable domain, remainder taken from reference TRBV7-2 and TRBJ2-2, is GAGVSQSPSNKVTEKGKDVELRCDPISGHTALYWYRQSLGQGLEFLIYFQGNSAPDKSGLPSDRFSAERTGGSVSTLTIQRTQQEDSAVYLCASSLLVDTGELFFGEGSRLTVL.

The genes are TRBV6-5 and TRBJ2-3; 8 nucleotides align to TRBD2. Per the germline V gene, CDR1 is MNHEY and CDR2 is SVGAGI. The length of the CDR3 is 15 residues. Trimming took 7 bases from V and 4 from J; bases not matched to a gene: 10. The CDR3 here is CASNPSGGLADTQYF. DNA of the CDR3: TGTGCCAGCAACCCATCGGGGGGGCTGGCAGATACGCAGTATTTT.

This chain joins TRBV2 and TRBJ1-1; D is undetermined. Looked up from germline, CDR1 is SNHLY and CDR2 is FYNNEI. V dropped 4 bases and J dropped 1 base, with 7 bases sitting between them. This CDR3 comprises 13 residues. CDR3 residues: CASSAEKNTEAFF. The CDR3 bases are TGTGCCAGCAGTGCGGAAAAGAACACTGAAGCTTTCTTT.

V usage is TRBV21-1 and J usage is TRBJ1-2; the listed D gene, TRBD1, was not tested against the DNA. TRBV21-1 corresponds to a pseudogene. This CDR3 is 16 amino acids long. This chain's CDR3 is CASSKEGTGGDYGYTF. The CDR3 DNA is TGTGCCAGCAGCAAAGAGGGGACAGGGGGCGACTATGGCTACACCTTC.

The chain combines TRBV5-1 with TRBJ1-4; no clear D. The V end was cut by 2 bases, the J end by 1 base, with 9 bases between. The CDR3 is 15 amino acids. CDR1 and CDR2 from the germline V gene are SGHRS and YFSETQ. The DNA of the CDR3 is TGCGCCAGCAGCTTAGGAGCCAAAACTAATGAAAAACTGTTTTTT. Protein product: CASSLGAKTNEKLFF.

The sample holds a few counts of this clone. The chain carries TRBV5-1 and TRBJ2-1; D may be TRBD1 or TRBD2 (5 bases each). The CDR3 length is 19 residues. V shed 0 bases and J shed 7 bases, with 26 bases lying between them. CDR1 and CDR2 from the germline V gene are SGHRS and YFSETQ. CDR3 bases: TGCGCCAGCAGCTTGGCCATAGGGGACCTAGATGCGCCGACAAATGAGCAGTTCTTC. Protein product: CASSLAIGDLDAPTNEQFF.

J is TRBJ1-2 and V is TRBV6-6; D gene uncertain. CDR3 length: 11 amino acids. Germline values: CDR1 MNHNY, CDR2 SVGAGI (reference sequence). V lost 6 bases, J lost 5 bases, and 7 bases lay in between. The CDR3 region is CASSRGYGYTF. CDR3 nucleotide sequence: TGTGCCAGCAGCCGAGGGTATGGCTACACCTTC.

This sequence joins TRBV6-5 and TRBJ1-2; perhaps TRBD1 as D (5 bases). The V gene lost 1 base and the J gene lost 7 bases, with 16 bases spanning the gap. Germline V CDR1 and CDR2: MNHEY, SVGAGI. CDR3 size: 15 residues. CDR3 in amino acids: CASSYWEGGVSGYTF. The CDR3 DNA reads TGTGCCAGCAGTTACTGGGAGGGAGGGGTGTCTGGCTACACCTTC.

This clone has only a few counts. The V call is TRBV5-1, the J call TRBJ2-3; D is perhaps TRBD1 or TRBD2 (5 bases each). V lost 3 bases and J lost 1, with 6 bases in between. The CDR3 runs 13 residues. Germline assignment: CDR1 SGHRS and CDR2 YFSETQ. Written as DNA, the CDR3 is TGCGCCAGCAGCTGGGACGGCACAGATACGCAGTATTTT. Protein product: CASSWDGTDTQYF.

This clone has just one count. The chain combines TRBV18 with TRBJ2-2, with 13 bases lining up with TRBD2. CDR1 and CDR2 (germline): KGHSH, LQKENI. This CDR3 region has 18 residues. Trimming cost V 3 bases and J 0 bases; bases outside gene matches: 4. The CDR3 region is CASSPWTSGGTNTGELFF. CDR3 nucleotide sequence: TGTGCCAGCTCACCCTGGACTAGCGGGGGAACGAACACCGGGGAGCTGTTTTTT. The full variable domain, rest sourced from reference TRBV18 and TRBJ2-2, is NAGVMQNPRHLVRRRGQEARLRCSPMKGHSHVYWYRQLPEEGLKFMVYLQKENIIDESGMPKERFSAEFPKEGPSILRIQQVVRGDSAAYFCASSPWTSGGTNTGELFFGEGSRLTVL.

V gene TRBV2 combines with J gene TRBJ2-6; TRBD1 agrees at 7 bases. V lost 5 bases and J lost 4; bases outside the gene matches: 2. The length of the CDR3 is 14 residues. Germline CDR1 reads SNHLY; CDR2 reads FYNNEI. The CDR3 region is CASSRGQGANVLTF. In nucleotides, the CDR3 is TGTGCCAGCAGTCGGGGACAGGGGGCCAACGTCCTGACTTTC.